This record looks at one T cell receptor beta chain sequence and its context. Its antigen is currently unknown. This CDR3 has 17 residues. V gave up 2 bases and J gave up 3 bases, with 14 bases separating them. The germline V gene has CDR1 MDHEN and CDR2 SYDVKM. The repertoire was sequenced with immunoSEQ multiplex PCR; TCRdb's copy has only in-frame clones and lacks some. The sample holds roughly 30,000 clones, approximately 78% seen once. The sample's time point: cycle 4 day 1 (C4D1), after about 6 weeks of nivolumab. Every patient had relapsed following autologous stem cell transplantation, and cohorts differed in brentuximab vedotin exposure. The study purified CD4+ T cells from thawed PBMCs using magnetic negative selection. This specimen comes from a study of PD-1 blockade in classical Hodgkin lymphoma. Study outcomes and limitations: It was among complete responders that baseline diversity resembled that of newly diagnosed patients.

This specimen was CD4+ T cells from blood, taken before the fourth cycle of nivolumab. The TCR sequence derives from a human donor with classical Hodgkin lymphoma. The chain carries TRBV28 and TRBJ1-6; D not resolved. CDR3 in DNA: TGTGCCAGCAGTTTACCGGGCACGGGATACTATAATTCACCCCTCCACTTT. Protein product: CASSLPGTGYYNSPLHF.